The clone carrying this T cell receptor (beta chain) was observed a few times. Its matching antigen is unknown. The source of the sample is a study of T-cell memory formation after mild COVID-19. The overall study: The two donors had largely donor-specific TCR clusters.

TCR alpha and TCR beta cDNA libraries carrying sample barcodes and UMIs came from 5'RACE with constant-segment primers. TCRdb re-derived calls from the 5' RACE reads in MiXCR, one entry per CDR3 protein. The sample has 100,000 to 150,000 distinct CDR3 sequences, 15% to 20% seen once. General study points: Later expanders leaned toward CD4+, whereas clones contracting from day 15 to 85 were balanced CD4/CD8. In pre-infection memory, a portion of responding clones appeared, which suggested that cross-reactive memory joined.

CDR3 length: 15 residues. Germline CDR1 reads SEHNR; CDR2 reads FQNEAQ (reference sequence). Trimming removed 4 bases at V and 0 bases at J, with 11 bases between. Sequencing was carried out using PBMCs or a T cell subset sorted from them (not recorded which). This TCR came from an adult woman who had mild COVID-19 (a few samples of this study predate the infection). Cell type and time point are not known. The chain is built from TRBV7-9 and TRBJ2-3; weak D call: TRBD2 (6 bases). CDR3: CASSSGESSTDTQYF. CDR3 coding DNA: TGTGCCAGCAGCTCGGGGGAGTCTAGCACAGATACGCAGTATTTT.